Following are 3 T cell receptor beta chains from one sample sequenced in a study of CD8 T cells in ankylosing spondylitis. TCRdb independently ran MiXCR on the 5' RACE reads; one entry per CDR3 protein. The sample carries roughly 120,000 distinct CDR3 sequences, around 15% recorded once. Sequencing was performed on blood, either unsorted or a sorted T cell fraction (not recorded which). The receptors were sampled from a female donor with ankylosing spondylitis or in good health (not recorded which).

This clonotype was seen at least ten times. The chain employs TRBV6-1 and TRBJ1-1, with D perhaps TRBD1 (6 bases). The germline V gene has CDR1 MNHNS and CDR2 SASEGT. V dropped 3 bases and J dropped 2 bases, with 10 bases sitting between them. The CDR3 has 14 residues. CDR3 residues: CASSEGGLNTEAFF. CDR3 bases: TGTGCCAGCAGTGAGGGGGGGCTCAACACTGAAGCTTTCTTT.

This clonotype was detected a few times. The rearrangement uses TRBV12-3 or TRBV12-4 and TRBJ1-3; no firm D call. Trimming took 3 bases from V and 14 from J, leaving 20 bases between them. CDR3 length: 14 amino acids. The CDR3 DNA follows: TGTGCCAGCAGTTTTTCCGGTCAGGAGCCCCTTCTATATTTT. Amino acid sequence: CASSFSGQEPLLYF.

The chain couples TRBV19 to TRBJ1-1, with D perhaps TRBD1 (5 bases). Germline V gene data show CDR1 as LNHDA and CDR2 as SQIVND (reference sequence). Trimming took 4 bases from V and 1 from J, leaving 16 bases between them. This CDR3 region has 16 residues. In DNA, the CDR3 is TGTGCCAGTAGTACCTCTCAAGGGACGAAGAACACTGAAGCTTTCTTT. This codes for CASSTSQGTKNTEAFF.